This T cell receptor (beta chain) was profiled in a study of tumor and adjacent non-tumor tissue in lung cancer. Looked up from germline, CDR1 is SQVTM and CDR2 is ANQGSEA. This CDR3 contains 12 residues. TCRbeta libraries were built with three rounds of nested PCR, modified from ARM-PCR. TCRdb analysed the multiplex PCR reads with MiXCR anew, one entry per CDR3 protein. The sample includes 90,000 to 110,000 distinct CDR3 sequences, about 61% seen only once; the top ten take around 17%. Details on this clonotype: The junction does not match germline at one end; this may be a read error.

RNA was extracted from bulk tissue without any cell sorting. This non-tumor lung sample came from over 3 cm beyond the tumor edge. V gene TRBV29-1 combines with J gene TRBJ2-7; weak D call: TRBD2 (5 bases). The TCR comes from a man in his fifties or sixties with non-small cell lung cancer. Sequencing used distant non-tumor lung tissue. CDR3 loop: CGVTGIGNEQYF. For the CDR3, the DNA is TGCGGCGTTACCGGGATAGGGAACGAGCAGTACTTC.